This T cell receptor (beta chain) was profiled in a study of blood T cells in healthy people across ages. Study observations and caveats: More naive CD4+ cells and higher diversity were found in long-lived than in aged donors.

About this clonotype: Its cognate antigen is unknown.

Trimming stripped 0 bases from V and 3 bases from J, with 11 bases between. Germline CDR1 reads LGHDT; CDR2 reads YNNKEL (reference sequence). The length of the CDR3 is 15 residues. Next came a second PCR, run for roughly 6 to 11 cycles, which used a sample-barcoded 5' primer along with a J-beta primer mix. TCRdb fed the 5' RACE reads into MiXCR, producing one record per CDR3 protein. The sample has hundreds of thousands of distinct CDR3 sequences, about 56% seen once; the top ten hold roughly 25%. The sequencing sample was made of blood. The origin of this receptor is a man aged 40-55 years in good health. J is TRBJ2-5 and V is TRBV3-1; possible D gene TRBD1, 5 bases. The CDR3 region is CASSQDPTVKETQYF. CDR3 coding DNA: TGTGCCAGCAGCCAAGACCCGACAGTAAAAGAGACCCAGTACTTC.